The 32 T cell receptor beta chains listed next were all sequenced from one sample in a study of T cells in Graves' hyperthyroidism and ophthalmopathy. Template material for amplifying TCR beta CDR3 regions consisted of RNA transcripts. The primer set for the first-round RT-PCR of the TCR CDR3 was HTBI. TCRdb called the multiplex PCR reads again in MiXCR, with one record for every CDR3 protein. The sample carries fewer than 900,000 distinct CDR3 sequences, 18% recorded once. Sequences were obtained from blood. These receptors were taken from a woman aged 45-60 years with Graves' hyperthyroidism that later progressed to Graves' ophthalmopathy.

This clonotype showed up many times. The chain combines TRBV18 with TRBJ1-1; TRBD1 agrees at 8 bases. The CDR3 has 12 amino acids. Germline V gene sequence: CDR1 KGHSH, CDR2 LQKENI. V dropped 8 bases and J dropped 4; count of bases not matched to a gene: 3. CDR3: CASLDRGTEAFF. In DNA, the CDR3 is TGTGCCAGCCTTGACAGGGGCACTGAAGCTTTCTTT.

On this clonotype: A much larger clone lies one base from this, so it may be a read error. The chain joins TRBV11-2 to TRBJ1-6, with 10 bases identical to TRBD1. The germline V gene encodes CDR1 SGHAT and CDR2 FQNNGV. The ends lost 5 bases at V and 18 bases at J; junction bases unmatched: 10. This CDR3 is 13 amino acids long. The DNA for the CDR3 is TGTGCCAGCAGCGAGGACAGGGGGGAGACCCCCCACTTT. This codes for CASSEDRGETPHF.

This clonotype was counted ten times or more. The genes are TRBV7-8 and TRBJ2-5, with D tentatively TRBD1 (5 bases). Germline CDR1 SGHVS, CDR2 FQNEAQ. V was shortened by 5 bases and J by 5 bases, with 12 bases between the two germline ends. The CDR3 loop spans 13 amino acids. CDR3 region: CASSPPAGETQYF. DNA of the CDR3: TGTGCCAGCAGCCCCCCGGCAGGGGAGACCCAGTACTTC. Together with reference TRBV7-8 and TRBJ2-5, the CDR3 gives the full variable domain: GAGVSQSPRYKVAKRGQDVALRCDPISGHVSLFWYQQALGQGPEFLTYFQNEAQLDKSGLPSDRFFAERPEGSVSTLKIQRTQQEDSAVYLCASSPPAGETQYFGPGTRLLVL.

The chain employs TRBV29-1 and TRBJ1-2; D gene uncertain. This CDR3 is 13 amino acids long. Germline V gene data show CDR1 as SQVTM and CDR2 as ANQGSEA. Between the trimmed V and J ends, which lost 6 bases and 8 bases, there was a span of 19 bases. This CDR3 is CSVLLLSVGGYTF. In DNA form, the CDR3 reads TGCAGCGTACTCCTACTGAGCGTAGGGGGCTACACCTTC.

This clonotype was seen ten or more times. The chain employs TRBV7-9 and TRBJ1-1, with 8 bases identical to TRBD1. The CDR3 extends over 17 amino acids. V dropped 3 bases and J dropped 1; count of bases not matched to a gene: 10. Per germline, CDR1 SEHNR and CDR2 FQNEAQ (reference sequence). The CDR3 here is CASSLRGPGTGNTEAFF. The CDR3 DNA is TGTGCCAGCAGCTTGAGAGGACCAGGGACAGGGAACACTGAAGCTTTCTTT. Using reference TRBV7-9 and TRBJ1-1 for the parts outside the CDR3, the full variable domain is DTGVSQNPRHKITKRGQNVTFRCDPISEHNRLYWYRQTLGQGPEFLTYFQNEAQLEKSRLLSDRFSAERPKGSFSTLEIQRTEQGDSAMYLCASSLRGPGTGNTEAFFGQGTRLTVV.

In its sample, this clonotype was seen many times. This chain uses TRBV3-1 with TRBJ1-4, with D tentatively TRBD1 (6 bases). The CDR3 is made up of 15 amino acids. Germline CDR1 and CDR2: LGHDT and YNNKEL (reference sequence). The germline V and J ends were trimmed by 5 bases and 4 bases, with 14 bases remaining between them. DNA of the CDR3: TGTGCCAGCAGCGCGACAGGAGGCCTTAATGAAAAACTGTTTTTT. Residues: CASSATGGLNEKLFF. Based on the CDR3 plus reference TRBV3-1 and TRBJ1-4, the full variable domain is DTAVSQTPKYLVTQMGNDKSIKCEQNLGHDTMYWYKQDSKKFLKIMFSYNNKELIINETVPNRFSPKSPDKAHLNLHINSLELGDSAVYFCASSATGGLNEKLFFGSGTQLSVL.

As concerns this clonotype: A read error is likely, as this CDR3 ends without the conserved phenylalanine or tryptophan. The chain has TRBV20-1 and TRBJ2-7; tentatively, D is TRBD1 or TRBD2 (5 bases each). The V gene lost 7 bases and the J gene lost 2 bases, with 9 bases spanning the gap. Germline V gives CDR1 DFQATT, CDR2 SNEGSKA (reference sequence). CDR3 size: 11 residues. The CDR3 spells CSVRGAYEQYS. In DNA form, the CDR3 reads TGCAGTGTAAGAGGGGCCTACGAGCAGTACTCC.

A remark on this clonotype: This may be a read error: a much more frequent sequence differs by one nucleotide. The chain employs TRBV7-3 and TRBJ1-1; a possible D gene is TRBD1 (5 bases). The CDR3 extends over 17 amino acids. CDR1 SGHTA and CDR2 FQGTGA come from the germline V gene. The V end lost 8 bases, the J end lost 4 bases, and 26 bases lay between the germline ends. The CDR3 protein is CASGPLPTRDLSTEAFF. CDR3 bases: TGTGCCAGCGGCCCCCTCCCGACCAGGGACCTGAGCACTGAAGCTTTCTTT.

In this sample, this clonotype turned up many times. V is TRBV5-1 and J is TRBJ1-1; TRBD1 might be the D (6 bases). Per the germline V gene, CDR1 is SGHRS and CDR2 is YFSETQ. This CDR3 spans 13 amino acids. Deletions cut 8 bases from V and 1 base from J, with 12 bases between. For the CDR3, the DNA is TGCGCCAGTAGGGACACCACGAACACTGAAGCTTTCTTT. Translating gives CASRDTTNTEAFF. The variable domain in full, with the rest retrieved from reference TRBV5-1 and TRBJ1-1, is KAGVTQTPRYLIKTRGQQVTLSCSPISGHRSVSWYQQTPGQGLQFLFEYFSETQRNKGNFPGRFSGRQFSNSRSEMNVSTLELGDSALYLCASRDTTNTEAFFGQGTRLTVV.

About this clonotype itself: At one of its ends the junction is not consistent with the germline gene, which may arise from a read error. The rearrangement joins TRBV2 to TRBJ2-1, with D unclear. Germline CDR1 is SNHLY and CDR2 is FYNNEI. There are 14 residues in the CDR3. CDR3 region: CGSSEPGSHNEQFF. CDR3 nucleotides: TGTGGCAGCAGTGAACCGGGCAGCCACAATGAGCAGTTCTTC. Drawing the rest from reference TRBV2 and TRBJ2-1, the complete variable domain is EPEVTQTPSHQVTQMGQEVILRCVPISNHLYFYWYRQILGQKVEFLVSFYNNEISEKSEIFDDQFSVERPDGSNFTLKIRSTKLEDSAMYFCGSSEPGSHNEQFFGPGTRLTVL.

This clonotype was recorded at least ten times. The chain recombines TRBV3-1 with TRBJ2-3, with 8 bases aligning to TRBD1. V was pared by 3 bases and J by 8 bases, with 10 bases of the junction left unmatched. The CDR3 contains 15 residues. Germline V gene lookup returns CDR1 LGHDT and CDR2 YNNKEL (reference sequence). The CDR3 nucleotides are TGTGCCAGCAGCCACCCGGACAGGGTTTTGGGTACGCAGTATTTT. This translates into CASSHPDRVLGTQYF.

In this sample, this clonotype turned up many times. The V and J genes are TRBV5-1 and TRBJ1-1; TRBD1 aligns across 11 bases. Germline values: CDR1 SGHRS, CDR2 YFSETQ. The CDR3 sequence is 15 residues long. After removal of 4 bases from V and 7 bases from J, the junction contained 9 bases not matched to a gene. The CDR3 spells CASSEDRGHAIEAFF. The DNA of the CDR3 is TGCGCCAGCAGCGAGGACAGGGGGCATGCTATTGAAGCTTTCTTT.

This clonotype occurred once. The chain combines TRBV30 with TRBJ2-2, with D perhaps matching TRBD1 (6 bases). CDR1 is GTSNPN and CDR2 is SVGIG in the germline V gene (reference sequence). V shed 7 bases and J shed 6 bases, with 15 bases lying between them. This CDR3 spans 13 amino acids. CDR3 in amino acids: CAYSRGRAGELFF. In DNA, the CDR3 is TGTGCCTACAGCAGGGGTAGGGCCGGGGAGCTGTTTTTT.

Written as DNA, the CDR3 is TGTGCCAGCAACGAACCCTGGGACGGCCTGACCTACGAGCAGTACTTC. Translation gives CASNEPWDGLTYEQYF. The V gene is TRBV6-2 or TRBV6-3, the J gene TRBJ2-7; D tentatively reads TRBD1 or TRBD2 (5 bases each). Trimming cost V 7 bases and J 2 bases, with 21 bases left between them. There are 16 residues in the CDR3. The V gene's germline CDR1 is MNHEY and CDR2 SVGEGT.

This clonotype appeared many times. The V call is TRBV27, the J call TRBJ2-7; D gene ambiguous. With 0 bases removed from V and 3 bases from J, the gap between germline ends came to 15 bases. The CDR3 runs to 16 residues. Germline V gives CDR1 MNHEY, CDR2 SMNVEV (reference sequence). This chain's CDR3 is CASSLSAGLGHYEQYF. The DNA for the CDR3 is TGTGCCAGCAGTTTATCGGCAGGTCTAGGGCACTACGAGCAGTACTTC.

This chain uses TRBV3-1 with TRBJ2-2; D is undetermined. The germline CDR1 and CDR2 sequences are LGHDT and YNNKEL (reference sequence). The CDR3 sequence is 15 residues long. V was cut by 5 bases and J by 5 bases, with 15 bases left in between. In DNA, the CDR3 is TGTGCCAGCAGCTTAAAGCCTTCGTGGACCGGGGAGCTGTTTTTT. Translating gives CASSLKPSWTGELFF.

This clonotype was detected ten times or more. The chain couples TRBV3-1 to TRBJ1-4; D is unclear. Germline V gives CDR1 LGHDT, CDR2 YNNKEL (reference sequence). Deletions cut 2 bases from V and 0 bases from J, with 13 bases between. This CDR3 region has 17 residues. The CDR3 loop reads CASSQFVSRSTNEKLFF. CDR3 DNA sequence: TGTGCCAGCAGCCAATTTGTCTCACGGTCAACTAATGAAAAACTGTTTTTT.

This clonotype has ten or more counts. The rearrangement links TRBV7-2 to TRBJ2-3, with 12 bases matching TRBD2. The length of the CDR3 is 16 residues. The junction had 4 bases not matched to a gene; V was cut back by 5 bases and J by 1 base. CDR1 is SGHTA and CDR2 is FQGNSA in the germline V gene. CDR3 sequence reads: CASSLRLAGGTDTQYF. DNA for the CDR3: TGTGCCAGCAGCCTTCGACTAGCGGGGGGCACAGATACGCAGTATTTT.

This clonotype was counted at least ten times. CDR3 coding DNA: TGTGCCAGCAGCTTAGGTCACAGGACAAGGAACACCGGGGAGCTGTTTTTT. Its translation is CASSLGHRTRNTGELFF. The chain is built from TRBV7-9 and TRBJ2-2, with D perhaps TRBD1 (5 bases). Germline V CDR1 and CDR2: SEHNR, FQNEAQ (reference sequence). The V end was cut by 1 base, the J end by 1 base, with 13 bases between. The CDR3 sequence is 17 residues long. The full variable domain, completed using reference TRBV7-9 and TRBJ2-2, is DTGVSQNPRHKITKRGQNVTFRCDPISEHNRLYWYRQTLGQGPEFLTYFQNEAQLEKSRLLSDRFSAERPKGSFSTLEIQRTEQGDSAMYLCASSLGHRTRNTGELFFGEGSRLTVL.

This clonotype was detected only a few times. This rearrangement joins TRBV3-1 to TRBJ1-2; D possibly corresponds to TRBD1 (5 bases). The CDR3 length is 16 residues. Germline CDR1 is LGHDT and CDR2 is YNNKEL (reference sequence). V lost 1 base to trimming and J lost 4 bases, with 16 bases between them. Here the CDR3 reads CASSQGVGARRYGYTF. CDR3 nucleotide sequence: TGTGCCAGCAGCCAAGGTGTTGGGGCCAGGCGCTATGGCTACACCTTC.

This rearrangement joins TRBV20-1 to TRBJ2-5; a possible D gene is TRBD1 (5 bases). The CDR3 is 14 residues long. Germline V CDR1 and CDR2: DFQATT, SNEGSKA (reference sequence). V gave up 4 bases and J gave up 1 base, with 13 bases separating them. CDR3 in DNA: TGCAGTGCTATCCCGACAGTGGGCCAAGAGACCCAGTACTTC. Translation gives CSAIPTVGQETQYF.

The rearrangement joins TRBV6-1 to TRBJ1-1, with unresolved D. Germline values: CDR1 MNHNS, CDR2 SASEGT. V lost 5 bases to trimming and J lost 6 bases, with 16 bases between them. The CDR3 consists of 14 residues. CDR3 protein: CASSSLKPEAEAFF. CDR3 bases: TGTGCCAGCAGTTCCCTGAAACCGGAGGCTGAAGCTTTCTTT.

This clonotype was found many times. This chain's CDR3 is CASSRAGGRQTNYGYTF. The DNA for the CDR3 is TGTGCCAGCAGTCGGGCAGGAGGCAGACAAACTAACTATGGCTACACCTTC. V and J are TRBV12-3 or TRBV12-4 and TRBJ1-2; D call uncertain. With 5 bases removed from V and 0 bases from J, the gap between germline ends came to 19 bases. The CDR3 totals 17 residues.

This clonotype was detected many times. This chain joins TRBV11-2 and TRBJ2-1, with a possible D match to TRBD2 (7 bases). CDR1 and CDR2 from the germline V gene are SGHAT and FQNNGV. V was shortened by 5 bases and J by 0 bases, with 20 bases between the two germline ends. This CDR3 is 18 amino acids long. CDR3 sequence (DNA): TGTGCCAGCAGCCCTCAAGGGGGGGCACCCGGCTCCTACAATGAGCAGTTCTTC. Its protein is CASSPQGGAPGSYNEQFF.

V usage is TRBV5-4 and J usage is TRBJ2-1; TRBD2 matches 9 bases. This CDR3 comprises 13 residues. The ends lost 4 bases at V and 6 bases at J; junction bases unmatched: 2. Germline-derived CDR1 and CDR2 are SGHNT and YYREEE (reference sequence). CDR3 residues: CASSGTSPNEQFF. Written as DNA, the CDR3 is TGTGCCAGCAGCGGGACTAGCCCCAATGAGCAGTTCTTC.

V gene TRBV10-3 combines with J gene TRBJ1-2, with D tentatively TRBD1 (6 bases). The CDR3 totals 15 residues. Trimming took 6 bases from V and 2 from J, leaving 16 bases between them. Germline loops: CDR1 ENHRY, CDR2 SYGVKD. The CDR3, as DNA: TGTGCCATCAGCCTAGTAGACAGGCCAAACTATGGCTACACCTTC. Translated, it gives CAISLVDRPNYGYTF.

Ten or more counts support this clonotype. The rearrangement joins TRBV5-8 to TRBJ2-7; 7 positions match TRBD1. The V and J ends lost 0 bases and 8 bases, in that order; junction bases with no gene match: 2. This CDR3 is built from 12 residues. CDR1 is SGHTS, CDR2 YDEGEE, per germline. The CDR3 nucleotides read TGTGCCAGCAGCTTGGTAAGGGGGCAGCAGTACTTC. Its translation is CASSLVRGQQYF. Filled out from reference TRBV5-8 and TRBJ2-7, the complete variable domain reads EAGVTQSPTHLIKTRGQQATLRCSPISGHTSVYWYQQALGLGLQFLLWYDEGEERNRGNFPPRFSGRQFPNYSSELNVNALELEDSALYLCASSLVRGQQYFGPGTRLTVT.

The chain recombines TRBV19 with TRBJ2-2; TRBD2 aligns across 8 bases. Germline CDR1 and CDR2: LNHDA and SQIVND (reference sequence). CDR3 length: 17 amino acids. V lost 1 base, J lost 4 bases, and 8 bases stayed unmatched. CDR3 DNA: TGTGCCAGTAGTATAGCCTTCTCGGGGGGGCTCACCGGGGAGCTGTTTTTT. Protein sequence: CASSIAFSGGLTGELFF.

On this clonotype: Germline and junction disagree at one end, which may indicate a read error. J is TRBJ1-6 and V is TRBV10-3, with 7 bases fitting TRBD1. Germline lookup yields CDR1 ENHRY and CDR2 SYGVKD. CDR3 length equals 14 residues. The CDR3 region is CAISNRGLDSLLHF. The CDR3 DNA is TGTGCCATCAGTAACAGGGGTTTGGATTCACTCCTCCACTTT.

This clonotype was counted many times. Here the CDR3 DNA reads TGTGCCATCAGTGAGTCTGGGGTCGCAGGCTACACCTTC. Residues: CAISESGVAGYTF. This rearrangement joins TRBV10-3 to TRBJ1-2; D is unclear. The CDR3 runs 13 residues. V lost 0 bases and J lost 8, with 10 bases in between. Germline V CDR1 and CDR2: ENHRY, SYGVKD.

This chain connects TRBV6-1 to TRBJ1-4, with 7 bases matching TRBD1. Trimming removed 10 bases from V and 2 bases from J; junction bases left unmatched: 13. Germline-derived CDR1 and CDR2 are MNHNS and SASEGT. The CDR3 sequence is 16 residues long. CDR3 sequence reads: CATSRKGAATNEKLFF. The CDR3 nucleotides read TGTGCCACTTCCAGAAAGGGGGCGGCTACTAATGAAAAACTGTTTTTT.

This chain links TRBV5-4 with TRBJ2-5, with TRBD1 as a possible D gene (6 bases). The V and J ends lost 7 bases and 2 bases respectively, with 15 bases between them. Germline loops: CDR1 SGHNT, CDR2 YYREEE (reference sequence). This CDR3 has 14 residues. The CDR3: CASQSGARQETQYF. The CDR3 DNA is TGTGCCAGCCAATCAGGGGCGAGGCAAGAGACCCAGTACTTC.